A selection of T cell receptor beta chains follows, all from one sample in a study of blood T cell repertoires in COVID-19. Produced via immunoSEQ multiplex PCR; TCRdb's table is partial and in-frame only. The sample has about 250,000 clones; about 85% are singletons. The sequenced sample was peripheral blood. Source of these receptors: a human donor with COVID-19, enrolled during active disease. The donor label of this sample is uncertain. CDR3s include the opening cysteine and the closing phenylalanine or tryptophan. D genes are given only for firm matches. Rows may omit the clone size; those that give it use once, few, many or a size class.

>TRBV18|TRBJ1-2|.|.
CASSPRENYGYTF
TGTGCCAGCTCACCCAGGGAAAACTATGGCTACACCTTC
>TRBV29-1|TRBJ1-2|.|.
CSVEGSARANYGYTF
TGCAGCGTTGAAGGGTCGGCCAGGGCTAACTATGGCTACACCTTC
>TRBV10-3|TRBJ1-5|TRBD1|.
CAISESDRENQPQHF
TGTGCCATCAGTGAGTCGGACAGGGAAAATCAGCCCCAGCATTTT
>TRBV24-1|TRBJ2-1|.|.
CATSGPSGVKGGSRYNEQFF
TGTGCCACCAGTGGTCCATCGGGAGTCAAAGGGGGCTCTCGGTACAATGAGCAGTTCTTC
>TRBV30|TRBJ2-7|TRBD1|.
CAGQVTYEQYF
TGTGCCGGACAGGTAACCTACGAGCAGTACTTC
>TRBV28|TRBJ1-5|.|.
CASSWGQGTNQPQHF
TGTGCCAGCTCCTGGGGGCAGGGCACCAATCAGCCCCAGCATTTT
>TRBV11-2|TRBJ2-1|.|.
CASSFGGLARQFF
TGTGCCAGCAGCTTCGGGGGTCTAGCACGGCAGTTCTTC
>TRBV7-2|TRBJ2-5|.|few
CASSPNRGAASARETQYF
TGTGCCAGCAGCCCTAACAGGGGCGCCGCTAGCGCCAGAGAGACCCAGTACTTC
>TRBV5-4|TRBJ2-7|.|.
CASSQRQNEQYF
TGTGCCAGCAGCCAACGACAGAACGAGCAGTACTTC
>TRBV5-1|TRBJ2-3|.|.
CASSLEALGSDTQYF
TGCGCCAGCAGCTTGGAGGCCCTGGGCTCAGATACGCAGTATTTT
>TRBV6-4|TRBJ1-1|.|.
CASSVEMEGGTEAFF
TGTGCCAGCAGTGTAGAAATGGAGGGAGGGACTGAAGCTTTCTTT
>TRBV28|TRBJ1-1|TRBD1|.
CASSLDRVNTEAFF
TGTGCCAGCAGTTTGGACAGGGTAAACACTGAAGCTTTCTTT
>TRBV28|TRBJ2-5|TRBD2|.
CASSILARQETQYF
TGTGCCAGCAGTATACTAGCGCGCCAAGAGACCCAGTACTTC
>TRBV28|TRBJ2-7|TRBD2|.
CASSQRDSSYEQYF
TGTGCCAGCAGTCAGCGGGACTCCTCCTACGAGCAGTACTTC
>TRBV30|TRBJ1-1|TRBD1|.
CALQGTGTEAFF
TGTGCCTTACAAGGGACAGGCACTGAAGCTTTCTTT
>TRBV20-1|TRBJ2-1|.|once
CSASNPRHNEQFF
TGCAGTGCTAGTAATCCGAGGCACAATGAGCAGTTCTTC
>TRBV12-5|TRBJ2-3|TRBD1|.
CASGWDTGGRTDTQYF
TGTGCTAGTGGTTGGGACACAGGGGGCAGGACAGATACGCAGTATTTT
>TRBV9|TRBJ2-1|TRBD2|.
CASSVGSGGTYNEQFF
TGTGCCAGCAGCGTAGGGTCGGGAGGGACATACAATGAGCAGTTCTTC
>TRBV30|TRBJ1-4|.|.
CAWTRQGFATNEKLFF
TGTGCCTGGACTCGGCAGGGCTTTGCAACTAATGAAAAACTGTTTTTT
>TRBV19|TRBJ1-1|.|.
CASSIGTGPYTEAFF
TGTGCCAGTAGTATAGGTACAGGGCCATACACTGAAGCTTTCTTT
>TRBV7-9|TRBJ1-2|TRBD1|.
CASSLAGTGSGYTF
TGTGCCAGCAGCCTCGCCGGGACAGGTTCGGGCTACACCTTC
>TRBV18|TRBJ2-3|.|.
CASSPTGSADTQYF
TGTGCCAGCTCACCAACGGGTTCGGCAGATACGCAGTATTTT
>TRBV28|TRBJ2-7|TRBD1|.
CASRNTGGAFYEQYF
TGTGCCAGCAGGAACACAGGGGGCGCATTCTACGAGCAGTACTTC
>TRBV29-1|TRBJ2-3|.|.
CSVPGAGVSTDTQYF
TGCAGCGTCCCAGGGGCGGGAGTAAGCACAGATACGCAGTATTTT
>TRBV3-1/TRBV3-2|TRBJ1-2|.|.
CASSPDQGNYGYTF
TGTGCCAGCAGCCCCGACCAGGGGAACTATGGCTACACCTTC
>TRBV29-1|TRBJ2-5|TRBD2|.
CSVEPSGRRETQYF
TGCAGCGTTGAACCTAGCGGGAGGAGGGAGACCCAGTACTTC
>TRBV10-3|TRBJ1-6|.|.
CAISESGGISSPLHF
TGTGCCATCAGTGAGTCGGGGGGGATAAGTTCACCCCTCCACTTT
>TRBV4-1|TRBJ2-3|TRBD2|.
CASSQLVGGRTDTQYF
TGCGCCAGCAGCCAACTAGTGGGAGGGCGCACAGATACGCAGTATTTT
>TRBV21-1|TRBJ1-6|.|.
CASSKVRQGVWNSPLHF
TGTGCCAGCAGCAAAGTCCGCCAGGGGGTATGGAATTCACCCCTCCACTTT
>TRBV27|TRBJ1-2|TRBD1|.
CASSFRQGRHGYTF
TGTGCCAGCAGTTTCCGACAGGGAAGGCATGGCTACACCTTC